This entry features one TCR beta chain sequence. The antigen is undetermined. The data stem from a study of T cell responses to AZD1222 COVID-19 vaccine. Whole-study findings and limits: Distributed over spike, vaccine-associated CD4 TCRs predominated at 160-218 and 743-854. Only a handful of individuals given AZD1222 were seropositive at baseline. Without day 14 samples, only post-peak T cell repertoires were studied. Receipt of two AZD1222 doses was followed by a rise in Spike-specific TCR breadth and depth.

Assay used: immunoSEQ multiplex PCR; TCRdb lists only in-frame clones, some missing. The table records about 160,000 clones, around 94% of them present only once. The V gene's germline CDR1 is SNHLY and CDR2 FYNNEI. The CDR3 sequence is 15 residues long. The germline V and J ends were trimmed by 3 bases and 2 bases, with 12 bases remaining between them. Specimen: peripheral blood, collected on day 0 of AZD1222 vaccination. The gene calls are TRBV2 and TRBJ2-3; TRBD2 is a possible D gene (5 bases). The TCR comes from an adult in good health. DNA for the CDR3: TGTGCCAGCAGTGAGAGTAGCGTACCCACAGATACGCAGTATTTT. Its protein product is CASSESSVPTDTQYF.